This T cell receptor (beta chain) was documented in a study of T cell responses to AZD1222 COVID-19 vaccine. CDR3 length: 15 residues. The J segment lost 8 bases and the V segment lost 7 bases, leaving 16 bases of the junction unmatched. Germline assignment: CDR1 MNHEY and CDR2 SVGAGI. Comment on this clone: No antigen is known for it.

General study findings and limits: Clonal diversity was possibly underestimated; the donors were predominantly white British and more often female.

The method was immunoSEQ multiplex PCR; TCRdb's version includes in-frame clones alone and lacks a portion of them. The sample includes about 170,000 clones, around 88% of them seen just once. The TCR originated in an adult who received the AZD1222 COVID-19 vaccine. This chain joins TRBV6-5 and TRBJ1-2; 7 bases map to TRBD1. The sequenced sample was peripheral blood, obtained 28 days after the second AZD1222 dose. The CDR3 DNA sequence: TGTGCCAGCAAACGGGCAGGGGGGAAGACTGGCGGCTACACCTTC. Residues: CASKRAGGKTGGYTF.